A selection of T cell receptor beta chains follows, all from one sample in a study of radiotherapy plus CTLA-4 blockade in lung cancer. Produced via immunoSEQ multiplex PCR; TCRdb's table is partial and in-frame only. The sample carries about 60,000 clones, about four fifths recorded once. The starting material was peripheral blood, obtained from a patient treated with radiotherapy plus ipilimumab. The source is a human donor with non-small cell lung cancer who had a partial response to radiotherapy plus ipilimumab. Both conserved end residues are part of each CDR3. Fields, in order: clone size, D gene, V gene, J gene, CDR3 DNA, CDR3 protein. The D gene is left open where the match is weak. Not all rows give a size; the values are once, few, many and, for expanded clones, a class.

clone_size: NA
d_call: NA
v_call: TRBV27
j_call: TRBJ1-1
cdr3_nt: TGTGCCAGCAGTCCTGCGCCAGGAATGAACACTGAAGCTTTCTTT
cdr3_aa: CASSPAPGMNTEAFF

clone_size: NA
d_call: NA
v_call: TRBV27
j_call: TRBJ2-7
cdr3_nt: TGTGCCAGCAGTGCGGACAGACTTACTACGAGGCAGTACTTC
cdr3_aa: CASSADRLTTRQYF

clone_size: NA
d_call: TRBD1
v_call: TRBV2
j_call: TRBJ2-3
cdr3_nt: TGTGCCAGCAGTGATAACGGCGGGACAGGTCTTTTACGGGTTCCCCCGGGTACGCAGTATTTT
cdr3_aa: CASSDNGGTGLLRVPPGTQYF

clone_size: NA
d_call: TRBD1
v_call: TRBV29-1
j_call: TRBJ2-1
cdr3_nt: TGCAGCGTTGAGGACAGGGGTTCTTACAATGAGCAGTTCTTC
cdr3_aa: CSVEDRGSYNEQFF

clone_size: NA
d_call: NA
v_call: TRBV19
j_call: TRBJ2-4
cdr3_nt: TGTGCCAGTAGTATAGGGGGAGGATCCAGCAGGGCCAAAAACATTCAGTACTTC
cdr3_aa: CASSIGGGSSRAKNIQYF

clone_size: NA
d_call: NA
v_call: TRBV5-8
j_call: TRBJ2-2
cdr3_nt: TGTGCCAGCAGCCCCAGGGTGAACACCGGGGAGCTGTTTTTT
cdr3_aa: CASSPRVNTGELFF

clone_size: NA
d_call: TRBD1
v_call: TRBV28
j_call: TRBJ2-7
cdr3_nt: TGTGCCAGCAGTACCGACAGGGTATTCGGCGAGCAGTACTTC
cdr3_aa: CASSTDRVFGEQYF

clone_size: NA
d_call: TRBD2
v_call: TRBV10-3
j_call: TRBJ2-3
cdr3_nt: TGTGCCATCAGTGAGGGCATAGCGGGCGGCAGCACAGATACGCAGTATTTT
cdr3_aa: CAISEGIAGGSTDTQYF

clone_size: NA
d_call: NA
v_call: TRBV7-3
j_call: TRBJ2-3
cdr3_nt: TGTGCCAGCAGCTCCTCCAGACTAGATACGCAGTATTTT
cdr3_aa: CASSSSRLDTQYF

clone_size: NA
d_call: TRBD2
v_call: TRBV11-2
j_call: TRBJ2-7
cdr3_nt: TGTGCCAGCAGCCCGACTAGCGGATCTTACGAGCAGTACTTC
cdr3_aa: CASSPTSGSYEQYF

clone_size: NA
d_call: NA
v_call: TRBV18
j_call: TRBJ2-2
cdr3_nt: TGTGCCAGCTCACCAGGGATCAGGGAGAACACCGGGGAGCTGTTTTTT
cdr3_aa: CASSPGIRENTGELFF

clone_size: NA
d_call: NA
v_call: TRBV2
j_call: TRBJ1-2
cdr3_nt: TGTGCCAGCAGCGTGAGTTTCAACTATGGCTACACCTTC
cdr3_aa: CASSVSFNYGYTF

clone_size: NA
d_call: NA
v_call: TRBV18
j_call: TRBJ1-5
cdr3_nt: TGTGCCAGCTCATCGAGACAGGTTAATCAGCCCCAGCATTTT
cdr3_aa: CASSSRQVNQPQHF

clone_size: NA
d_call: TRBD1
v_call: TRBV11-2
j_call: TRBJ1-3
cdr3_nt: TGTGCCAGCAGCTACGGGACAGGGGGCTCTGGAAACACCATATATTTT
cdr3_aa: CASSYGTGGSGNTIYF

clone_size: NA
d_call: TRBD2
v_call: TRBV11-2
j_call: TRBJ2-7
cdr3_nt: TGTGCCAGCAGCATGGGACTAACCTACGAGCAGTACTTC
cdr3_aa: CASSMGLTYEQYF

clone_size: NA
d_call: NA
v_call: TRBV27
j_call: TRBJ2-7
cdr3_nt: TGTGCCAGCAGTTTAGGCGGAGGATACGAGCAGTACTTC
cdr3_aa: CASSLGGGYEQYF

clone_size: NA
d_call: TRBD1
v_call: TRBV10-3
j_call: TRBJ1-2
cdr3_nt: TGTGCCATCACAAGACAGGGCTCCCTGGGGGGCTACACCTTC
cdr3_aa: CAITRQGSLGGYTF

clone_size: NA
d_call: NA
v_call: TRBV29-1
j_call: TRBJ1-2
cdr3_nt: TGCAGCGTCGAGGAAGGGGGAAAAGGCTACACCTTC
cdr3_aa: CSVEEGGKGYTF

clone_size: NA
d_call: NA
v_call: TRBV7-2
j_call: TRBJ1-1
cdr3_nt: TGTGCCAGCAGCCCCAGGAAAGACACTGAAGCTTTCTTT
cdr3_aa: CASSPRKDTEAFF

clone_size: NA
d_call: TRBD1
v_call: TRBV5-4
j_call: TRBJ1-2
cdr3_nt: TGTGCCAGCACCAGAGACAGGGGTTATGGCTACACCTTC
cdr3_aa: CASTRDRGYGYTF

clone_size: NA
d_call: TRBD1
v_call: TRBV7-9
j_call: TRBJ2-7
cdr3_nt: TGTGCCAGCAGCTTATTACAGGGGGCTCACGAGCAGTACTTC
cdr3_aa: CASSLLQGAHEQYF

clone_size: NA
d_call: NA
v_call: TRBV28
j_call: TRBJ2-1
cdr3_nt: TGTGCCAGCAGCTGGGACTCTTTAACCTACAATGAGCAGTTCTTC
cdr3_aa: CASSWDSLTYNEQFF

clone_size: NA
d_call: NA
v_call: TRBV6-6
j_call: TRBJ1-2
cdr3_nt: TGTGCCAGCAGTTATGAGGGCGGCTACACCTTC
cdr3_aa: CASSYEGGYTF

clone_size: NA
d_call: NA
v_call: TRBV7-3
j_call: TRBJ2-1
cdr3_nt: TGTGCCAGCAGCTCGGTGGCGGCCTCCTACAATGAGCAGTTCTTC
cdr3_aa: CASSSVAASYNEQFF

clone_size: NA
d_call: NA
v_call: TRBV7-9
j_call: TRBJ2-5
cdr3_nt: TGTGCCAGCAGCAGGGGGGCGACAGCGGGGACAGAGACCCAGTACTTC
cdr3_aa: CASSRGATAGTETQYF

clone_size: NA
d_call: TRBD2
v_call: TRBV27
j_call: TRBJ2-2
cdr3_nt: TGTGCCAGCAGCCTGAGACGGGAGGGCACCGGGGAGCTGTTTTTT
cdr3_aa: CASSLRREGTGELFF

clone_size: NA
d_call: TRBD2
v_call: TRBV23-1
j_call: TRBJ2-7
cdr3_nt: TGCGCCAGCAGTCAATCCCCCGGGACTAGCGGGAGTGACCTAAATTACGAGCAGTACTTC
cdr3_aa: CASSQSPGTSGSDLNYEQYF

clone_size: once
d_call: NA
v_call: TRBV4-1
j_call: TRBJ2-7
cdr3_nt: TGCGCCAGCAGCCAAGCAACAGGGATCTCCTACGAGCAGTACTTC
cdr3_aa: CASSQATGISYEQYF

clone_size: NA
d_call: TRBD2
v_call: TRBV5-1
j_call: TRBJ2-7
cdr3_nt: TGCGCCAGCAGCTTGCTGCTAGCGGGAGTCGAGCAGTACTTC
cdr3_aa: CASSLLLAGVEQYF

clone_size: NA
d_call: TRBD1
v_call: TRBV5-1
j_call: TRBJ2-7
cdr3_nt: TGCGCCAGCAGCTTTCGGACAGGGGATCGCGAGCAGTACTTC
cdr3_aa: CASSFRTGDREQYF

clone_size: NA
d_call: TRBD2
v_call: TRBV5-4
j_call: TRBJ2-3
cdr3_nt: TGTGCCAGCAGCTGGGCGGGAGGGGCAGATACGCAGTATTTT
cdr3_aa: CASSWAGGADTQYF

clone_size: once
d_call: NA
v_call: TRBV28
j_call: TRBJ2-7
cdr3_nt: TGTGCCAGCAGTTTAATAGGACTTTCCTACGAGCAGTACTTC
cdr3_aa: CASSLIGLSYEQYF

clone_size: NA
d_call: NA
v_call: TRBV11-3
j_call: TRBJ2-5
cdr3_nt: TGTGCCAGCAGCTCGGACAGCCAAGAGACCCAGTACTTC
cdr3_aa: CASSSDSQETQYF

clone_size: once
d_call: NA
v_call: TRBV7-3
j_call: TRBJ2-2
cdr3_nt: TGTGCCAGCAGCTTAACCCCCACAGCCGGGGAGCTGTTTTTT
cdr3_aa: CASSLTPTAGELFF

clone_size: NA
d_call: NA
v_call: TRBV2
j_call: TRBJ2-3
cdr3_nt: TGTGCCAGCAGTCTACCCCAAAGCACAGATACGCAGTATTTT
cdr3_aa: CASSLPQSTDTQYF